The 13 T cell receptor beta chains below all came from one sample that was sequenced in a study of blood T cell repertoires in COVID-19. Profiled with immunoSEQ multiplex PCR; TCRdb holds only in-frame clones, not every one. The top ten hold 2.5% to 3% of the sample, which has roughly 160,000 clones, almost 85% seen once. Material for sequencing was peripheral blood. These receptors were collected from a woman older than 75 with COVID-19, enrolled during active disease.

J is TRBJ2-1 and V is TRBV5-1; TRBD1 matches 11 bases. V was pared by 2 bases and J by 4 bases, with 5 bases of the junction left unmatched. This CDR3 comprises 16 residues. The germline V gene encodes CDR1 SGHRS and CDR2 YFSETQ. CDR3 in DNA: TGCGCCAGCAGCTTACAAGGGACAGGGGGTTACAATGAGCAGTTCTTC. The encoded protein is CASSLQGTGGYNEQFF.

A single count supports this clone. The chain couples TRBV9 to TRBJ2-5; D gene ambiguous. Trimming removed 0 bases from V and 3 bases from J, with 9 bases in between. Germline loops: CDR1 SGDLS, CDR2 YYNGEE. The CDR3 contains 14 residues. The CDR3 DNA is TGTGCCAGCAGCGTAGGGTGGGCCGAAGAGACCCAGTACTTC. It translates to CASSVGWAEETQYF.

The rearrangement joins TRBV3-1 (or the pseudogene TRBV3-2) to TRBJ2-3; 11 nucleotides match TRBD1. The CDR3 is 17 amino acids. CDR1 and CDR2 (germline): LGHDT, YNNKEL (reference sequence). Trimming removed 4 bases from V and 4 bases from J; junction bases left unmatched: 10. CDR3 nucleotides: TGTGCCAGCAGCCCAAAATGGACAGGGGGCACGCCAGATACGCAGTATTTT. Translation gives CASSPKWTGGTPDTQYF.

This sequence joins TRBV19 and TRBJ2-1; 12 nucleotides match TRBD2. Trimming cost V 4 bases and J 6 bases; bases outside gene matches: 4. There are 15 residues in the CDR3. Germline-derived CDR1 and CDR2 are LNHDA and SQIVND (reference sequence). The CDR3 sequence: CASSNSGLAGNEQFF. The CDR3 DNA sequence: TGTGCCAGTAGTAACTCGGGACTAGCGGGCAATGAGCAGTTCTTC.

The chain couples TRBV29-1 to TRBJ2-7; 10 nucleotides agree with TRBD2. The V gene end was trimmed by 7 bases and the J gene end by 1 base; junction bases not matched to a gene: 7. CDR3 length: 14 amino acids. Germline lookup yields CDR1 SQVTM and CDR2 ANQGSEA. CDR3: CSAVGTSVSYEQYF. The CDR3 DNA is TGCAGCGCTGTGGGGACTAGCGTTTCCTACGAGCAGTACTTC.

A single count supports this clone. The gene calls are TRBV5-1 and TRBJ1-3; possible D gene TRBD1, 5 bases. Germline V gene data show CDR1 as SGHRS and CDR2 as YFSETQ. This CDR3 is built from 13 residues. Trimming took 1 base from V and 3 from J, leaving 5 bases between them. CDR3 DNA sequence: TGCGCCAGCAGCTTGCAGGGTGGAAACACCATATATTTT. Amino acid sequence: CASSLQGGNTIYF.

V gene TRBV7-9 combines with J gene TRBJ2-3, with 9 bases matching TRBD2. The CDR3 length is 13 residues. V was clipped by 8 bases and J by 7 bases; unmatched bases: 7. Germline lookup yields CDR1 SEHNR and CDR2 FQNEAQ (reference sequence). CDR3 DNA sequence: TGTGCCAGCGGCCTAGCGGGACAGAATACGCAGTATTTT. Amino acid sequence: CASGLAGQNTQYF.

CDR3 DNA sequence: TGTGCCAGCAGCGACCTGAGGCCCTACGAGCAGTACTTC. It specifies CASSDLRPYEQYF. This chain uses TRBV28 with TRBJ2-7; D is ambiguous. The CDR3 consists of 13 residues. V was shortened by 6 bases and J by 2 bases, with 11 bases between the two germline ends. CDR1 and CDR2 from the germline V gene are MDHEN and SYDVKM.

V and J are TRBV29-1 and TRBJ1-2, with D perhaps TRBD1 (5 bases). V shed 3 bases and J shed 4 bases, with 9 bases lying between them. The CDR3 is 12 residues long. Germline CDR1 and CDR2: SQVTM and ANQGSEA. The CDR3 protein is CSVDGTPYGYTF. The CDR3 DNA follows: TGCAGCGTTGATGGGACTCCCTATGGCTACACCTTC.

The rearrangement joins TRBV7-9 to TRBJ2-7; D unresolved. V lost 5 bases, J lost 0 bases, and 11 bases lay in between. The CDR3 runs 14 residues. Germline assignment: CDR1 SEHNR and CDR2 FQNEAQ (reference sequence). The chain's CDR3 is CASSTRGSSYEQYF. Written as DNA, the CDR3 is TGTGCCAGCAGCACCCGAGGCAGCTCCTACGAGCAGTACTTC.

The CDR3 region has the DNA TGTGCCAGCAGCTTAGAATCACAGGGGAACTATGGCTACACCTTC. Protein sequence: CASSLESQGNYGYTF. The chain has TRBV7-2 and TRBJ1-2; 7 bases fit TRBD1. There are 15 residues in the CDR3. The V gene end was trimmed by 1 base and the J gene end by 2 bases; junction bases not matched to a gene: 4. Germline V gene data show CDR1 as SGHTA and CDR2 as FQGNSA.

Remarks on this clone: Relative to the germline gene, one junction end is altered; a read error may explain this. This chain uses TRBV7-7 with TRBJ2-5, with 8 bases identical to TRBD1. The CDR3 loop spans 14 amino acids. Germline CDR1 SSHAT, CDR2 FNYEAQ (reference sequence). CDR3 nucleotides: TGTGCTAGCAGCCCTCGGACAGGGATTGAGACCCAGTACTTC. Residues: CASSPRTGIETQYF.

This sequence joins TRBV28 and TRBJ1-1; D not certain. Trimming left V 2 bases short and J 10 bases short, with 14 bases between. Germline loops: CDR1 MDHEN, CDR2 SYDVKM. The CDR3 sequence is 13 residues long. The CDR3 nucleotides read TGTGCCAGCAGTTTAAGCCGGTGGGCCATAGCTTTCTTT. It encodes CASSLSRWAIAFF.